A selection of T cell receptor beta chains follows, all from one sample in a study of blood T cell repertoires in COVID-19. Assay: immunoSEQ multiplex PCR; the TCRdb copy retains only in-frame clones and omits some. The repertoire holds 60,000 to 75,000 clones, with 76% as singletons. Source material: peripheral blood. The source of these receptors is a woman in her fifties or sixties with active or convalescent COVID-19. Each CDR3 is given with its conserved first and last residue. The D gene is left open where the match is weak. For some rows the clone size is stated as once, few or many, or as a class when expanded; others skip it.

J: TRBJ2-1
V: TRBV2
size: .
D: TRBD1
DNA: TGTGCCAGCAGGGCCGACAGGGGGGCCGATGAGCAGTTCTTC
CDR3: CASRADRGADEQFF

J: TRBJ2-1
V: TRBV24-1
size: once
D: TRBD2
DNA: TGTGCCACCAGTAGCGGGAGGGGGTACAATGAGCAGTTCTTC
CDR3: CATSSGRGYNEQFF

J: TRBJ2-3
V: TRBV29-1
size: .
D: .
DNA: TGCAGCGTTGAAGATCGACAGGGCACAGATACGCAGTATTTT
CDR3: CSVEDRQGTDTQYF

J: TRBJ1-6
V: TRBV30
size: few
D: .
DNA: TGTGCCTGGAGGGGGGCAAATTCACCCCTCCACTTT
CDR3: CAWRGANSPLHF

J: TRBJ2-3
V: TRBV7-9
size: .
D: .
DNA: TGTGCCAGCAGCCCAACGCAGTATTTT
CDR3: CASSPTQYF

J: TRBJ1-1
V: TRBV25-1
size: .
D: TRBD1
DNA: TGTGCCAGCAGTGAACCCCGCTATGGGACAGGAAACACTGAAGCTTTCTTT
CDR3: CASSEPRYGTGNTEAFF

J: TRBJ2-7
V: TRBV4-3
size: .
D: TRBD2
DNA: TGCGCCAGCAGCCAGGAGCGGGGTCGCGGCGAGCAGTACTTC
CDR3: CASSQERGRGEQYF

J: TRBJ2-1
V: TRBV7-2
size: .
D: .
DNA: TGTGCCAGCAGCCTCCTAGGGGTGAACAATGAGCAGTTCTTC
CDR3: CASSLLGVNNEQFF

J: TRBJ2-1
V: TRBV5-1
size: .
D: TRBD2
DNA: TGCGCCAGCAGCTCCACGAGCGGGGGTGAATACAATGAGCAGTTCTTC
CDR3: CASSSTSGGEYNEQFF

J: TRBJ2-5
V: TRBV24-1
size: .
D: TRBD1
DNA: TGTGCCACCAGTGATTTCGGGACAGGGGGCAGGTCGAGACAAGAGACCCAGTACTTC
CDR3: CATSDFGTGGRSRQETQYF

J: TRBJ2-5
V: TRBV11-2
size: .
D: TRBD2
DNA: TGTGCCAGCAGCTTAGACCGGGGGGTGAAGACCCAGTACTTC
CDR3: CASSLDRGVKTQYF

J: TRBJ1-4
V: TRBV19
size: .
D: .
DNA: TGTGCCAGTAGTTCGAGGCAGGGTAGAGAAAAACTGTTTTTT
CDR3: CASSSRQGREKLFF

J: TRBJ2-7
V: TRBV6-5
size: .
D: .
DNA: TGTGCCAGCAGCCGACTGACGGGATCCTACGAGCAGTACTTC
CDR3: CASSRLTGSYEQYF

J: TRBJ2-7
V: TRBV6-2/TRBV6-3
size: few
D: .
DNA: TGTGCCAGCAGTTACTCACAAAGCTACGAGCAGTACTTC
CDR3: CASSYSQSYEQYF

J: TRBJ2-6
V: TRBV10-3
size: .
D: .
DNA: TGTGCCATCAGAGACTGGTCTGGGGCCAACGTCCTGACTTTC
CDR3: CAIRDWSGANVLTF

J: TRBJ2-3
V: TRBV4-3
size: .
D: TRBD2
DNA: TGCGCCAGCAGCCCAGGGACTAGCGGGAGCGCCACAGATACGCAGTATTTT
CDR3: CASSPGTSGSATDTQYF

J: TRBJ2-5
V: TRBV12-2
size: .
D: .
DNA: TGTGCAAGTCGCTTAGCGTGGGTCCCACTAGGCTCCCAGTACTTC
CDR3: CASRLAWVPLGSQYF

J: TRBJ2-1
V: TRBV7-2
size: .
D: TRBD1
DNA: TGTGCCAGCAGCTCCCGGACAGGGGGGCAGTTCTTC
CDR3: CASSSRTGGQFF

J: TRBJ1-2
V: TRBV2
size: .
D: .
DNA: TGTGCCAGCAGTGAAGGGCGGCAGTATGGCTACACCTTC
CDR3: CASSEGRQYGYTF

J: TRBJ2-5
V: TRBV27
size: many
D: .
DNA: TGTGCCAGCAGTTTATCGGGCAACCCGGGGGAGACCCAGTACTTC
CDR3: CASSLSGNPGETQYF

J: TRBJ2-7
V: TRBV6-6
size: .
D: TRBD2
DNA: TGTGCCAGCAGCTTCGGGAGGGCCAGGAGCGAGCAGTACTTC
CDR3: CASSFGRARSEQYF

J: TRBJ2-5
V: TRBV7-7
size: .
D: TRBD1
DNA: TGTGCTAGCAGCCAAGGGGACAGGCCGCAAGAGACCCAGTACTTC
CDR3: CASSQGDRPQETQYF

J: TRBJ1-2
V: TRBV5-4
size: .
D: TRBD1
DNA: TGTGCCAGCAGCAATCGACAGGGAGGCAACTATGGCTACACCTTC
CDR3: CASSNRQGGNYGYTF